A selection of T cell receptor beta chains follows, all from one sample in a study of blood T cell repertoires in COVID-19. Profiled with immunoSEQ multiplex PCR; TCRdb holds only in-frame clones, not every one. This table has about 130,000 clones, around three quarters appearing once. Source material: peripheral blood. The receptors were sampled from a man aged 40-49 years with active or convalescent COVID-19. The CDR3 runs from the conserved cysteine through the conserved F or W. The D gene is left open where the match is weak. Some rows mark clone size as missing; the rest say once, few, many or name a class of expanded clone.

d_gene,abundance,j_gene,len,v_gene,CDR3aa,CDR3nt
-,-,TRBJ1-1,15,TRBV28,CASRSRGPRNTEAFF,TGTGCCAGCAGGTCCAGGGGCCCGCGGAACACTGAAGCTTTCTTT
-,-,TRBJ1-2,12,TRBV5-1,CASSLEQIYLYF,TGCGCCAGCAGCTTGGAACAGATCTACCTCTACTTC
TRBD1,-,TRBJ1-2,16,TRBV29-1,CSVEGDRRLPNYGYTF,TGCAGCGTTGAAGGGGACAGGAGACTACCTAACTATGGCTACACCTTC
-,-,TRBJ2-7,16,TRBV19,CASSNPSTRKSYEQYF,TGTGCCAGTAGCAACCCATCGACTAGAAAGTCCTACGAGCAGTACTTC
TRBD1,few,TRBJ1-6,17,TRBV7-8,CASSLAVLGTGDSPLHF,TGTGCCAGCAGCTTAGCGGTATTGGGAACAGGGGATTCACCCCTCCACTTT
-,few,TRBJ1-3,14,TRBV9,CASSARYSGNTIYF,TGTGCCAGCAGCGCTAGATACTCTGGAAACACCATATATTTT
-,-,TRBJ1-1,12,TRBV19,CASSIGAGEAFF,TGTGCCAGTAGTATAGGGGCAGGTGAAGCTTTCTTT
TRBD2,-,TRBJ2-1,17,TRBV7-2,CASSLVPWVSGYNEQFF,TGTGCCAGCAGCTTAGTTCCCTGGGTTAGCGGGTACAATGAGCAGTTCTTC
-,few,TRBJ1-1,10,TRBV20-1,CSASIVEAFF,TGCAGTGCTAGTATAGTTGAAGCTTTCTTT
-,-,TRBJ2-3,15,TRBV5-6,CASSLGQGSTDTQYF,TGTGCCAGCAGCTTGGGTCAGGGGAGCACAGATACGCAGTATTTT
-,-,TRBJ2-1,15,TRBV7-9,CASSHAGSSYNEQFF,TGTGCCAGCAGCCATGCGGGGAGCTCCTACAATGAGCAGTTCTTC
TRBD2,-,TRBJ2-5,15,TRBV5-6,CASSYRTRSRETQYF,TGTGCCAGCAGCTACCGGACTAGATCAAGAGAGACCCAGTACTTC
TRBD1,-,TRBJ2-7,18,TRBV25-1,CASSESGTGGLLGYEQYF,TGTGCCAGCAGTGAATCCGGGACAGGGGGACTCCTAGGCTACGAGCAGTACTTC
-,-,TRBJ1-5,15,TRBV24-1,CATSALQGDGQPQHF,TGTGCCACCAGTGCCCTCCAGGGCGATGGTCAGCCCCAGCATTTT
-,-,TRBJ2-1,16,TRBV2,CASSDLPTGTYNEQFF,TGTGCCAGCAGCGACCTTCCGACAGGTACCTACAATGAGCAGTTCTTC
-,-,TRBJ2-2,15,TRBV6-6,CASSYGAGSTGELFF,TGTGCCAGCAGTTATGGGGCAGGGTCTACCGGGGAGCTGTTTTTT
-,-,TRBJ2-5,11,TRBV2,CASTVQETQYF,TGTGCCAGCACAGTCCAAGAGACCCAGTACTTC